The 25 T cell receptor beta chains below were found in one sample sequenced in a study of blood T cell repertoires in COVID-19. Only in-frame clones appear in the TCRdb table, and some are missing; sequencing was by immunoSEQ multiplex PCR. Here the sample spans around 250,000 clones, roughly 80% being singletons. Material: PBMCs or T cells enriched from blood (not recorded which). These receptors came from a man aged 35-49 years who had been exposed to COVID-19.

This clone has a single count. V gene TRBV28 combines with J gene TRBJ2-7; TRBD2 agrees at 10 bases. The CDR3 totals 13 residues. The trim removed 7 bases at V and 3 bases at J, leaving 3 bases unmatched. Germline V gene sequence: CDR1 MDHEN, CDR2 SYDVKM. This chain's CDR3 is CASTSGGFYEQYF. The CDR3 region has the DNA TGTGCCAGCACTAGCGGGGGATTCTACGAGCAGTACTTC.

For this clone: Other DNA sequences in this specimen translate into the identical CDR3. This chain uses TRBV5-1 with TRBJ2-5; TRBD2 is a possible D gene (6 bases). Trimming left V 4 bases short and J 5 bases short, with 6 bases between. The CDR3 is 11 amino acids. Germline V gene data show CDR1 as SGHRS and CDR2 as YFSETQ. The CDR3 DNA is TGCGCCAGCAGCGGGGGGGAGACCCAGTACTTC. Protein product: CASSGGETQYF.

The chain couples TRBV9 to TRBJ2-1; D is possibly TRBD1 (6 bases). Looked up from germline, CDR1 is SGDLS and CDR2 is YYNGEE. The germline V and J ends were trimmed by 3 bases and 14 bases, with 12 bases remaining between them. The CDR3 is 11 residues long. CDR3 DNA sequence: TGTGCCAGCAGCGGCGCCTGGGACAAGTTCTTC. This translates into CASSGAWDKFF.

CDR3 amino acids: CAISELSPQVNTEAFF. The CDR3 DNA is TGTGCCATCAGTGAGTTATCCCCTCAGGTTAACACTGAAGCTTTCTTT. The J gene is TRBJ1-1, the V gene TRBV10-3; no clear D gene. The CDR3 is made up of 16 amino acids. V was clipped by 1 base and J by 2 bases, with 14 bases between them. Germline loops: CDR1 ENHRY, CDR2 SYGVKD.

This chain connects TRBV5-6 to TRBJ1-5; D uncertain. Germline CDR1 and CDR2: SGHDT and YYEEEE. The V end lost 1 base, the J end lost 7 bases, and 15 bases lay between the germline ends. The CDR3 runs 15 residues. Written as DNA, the CDR3 is TGTGCCAGCAGCTTGAGAGGGAGCCCAGGACAGCCCCAGCATTTT. It translates to CASSLRGSPGQPQHF.

J is TRBJ2-3 and V is TRBV5-1; 9 bases line up with TRBD2. The germline CDR1 and CDR2 sequences are SGHRS and YFSETQ. The CDR3 has 16 amino acids. The J segment lost 7 bases and the V segment lost 5 bases, leaving 14 bases of the junction unmatched. The CDR3 DNA is TGCGCCAGCAGTGCTAGCGGGACGAGCCCGGGGAATACGCAGTATTTT. It encodes CASSASGTSPGNTQYF.

This chain links TRBV28 with TRBJ1-3; 7 nucleotides match TRBD1. The germline V gene encodes CDR1 MDHEN and CDR2 SYDVKM. The CDR3 is 16 amino acids. The V segment lost 1 base and the J segment 4 bases; nucleotides outside the gene matches: 7. CDR3 sequence (DNA): TGTGCCAGCAGTTTATATGGACAGGCAGTAGGAAACACCATATATTTT. Translated: CASSLYGQAVGNTIYF.

Details on this clone: The same CDR3 can be traced to other DNA sequences in this sample. The chain couples TRBV7-3 to TRBJ2-1; 7 bases are a match to TRBD2. This CDR3 has 16 residues. The germline gives CDR1 SGHTA, CDR2 FQGTGA. V lost 0 bases to trimming and J lost 4 bases; unmatched junction nucleotides: 6. The DNA for the CDR3 is TGTGCCAGCAGCTTAACGGGGAGCGGGACTTACAATGAGCAGTTCTTC. Translating gives CASSLTGSGTYNEQFF. The entire variable domain, with the rest obtained from reference TRBV7-3 and TRBJ2-1, is as follows: GAGVSQTPSNKVTEKGKYVELRCDPISGHTALYWYRQSLGQGPEFLIYFQGTGAADDSGLPNDRFFAVRPEGSVSTLKIQRTERGDSAVYLCASSLTGSGTYNEQFFGPGTRLTVL.

The chain is built from TRBV3-1 (or the pseudogene TRBV3-2) and TRBJ2-1, with D unclear. Germline loops: CDR1 LGHDT, CDR2 YNNKEL (reference sequence). The germline V and J ends were trimmed by 2 bases and 5 bases, with 7 bases remaining between them. CDR3 length: 13 amino acids. The CDR3 coding sequence is TGTGCCAGCAGCCAATATAGAAACAATGAGCAGTTCTTC. This encodes CASSQYRNNEQFF.

Only a few counts were recorded for this clone. This rearrangement joins TRBV19 to TRBJ1-2; 9 bases align to TRBD1. The germline gives CDR1 LNHDA, CDR2 SQIVND (reference sequence). The V segment lost 8 bases and the J segment 4 bases; nucleotides outside the gene matches: 11. CDR3 length: 15 amino acids. The CDR3 sequence is CASLSSQGASYGYTF. CDR3 nucleotides: TGTGCCAGTTTGAGTTCACAGGGGGCGTCCTATGGCTACACCTTC.

This clone was counted only a few times. V is TRBV5-1 and J is TRBJ2-5, with D possibly matching TRBD1 (7 bases). This CDR3 has 14 amino acids. Trimming stripped 0 bases from V and 4 bases from J, with 10 bases between. Germline lookup yields CDR1 SGHRS and CDR2 YFSETQ. As DNA, the CDR3 is TGCGCCAGCAGCTTGGGACAGGGACTAGAGACCCAGTACTTC. Protein product: CASSLGQGLETQYF.

J is TRBJ1-2 and V is TRBV30; 8 bases are a match to TRBD1. This CDR3 has 15 residues. The germline V gene encodes CDR1 GTSNPN and CDR2 SVGIG (reference sequence). Unmatched junction bases numbered 11, after V lost 5 bases and J lost 3 bases. The CDR3 loop is CAWAGQGSGYYGYTF. The DNA for the CDR3 is TGTGCCTGGGCTGGACAGGGTTCTGGATACTATGGCTACACCTTC.

The chain links TRBV24-1 to TRBJ1-2, with 7 bases lining up with TRBD1. Germline CDR1 KGHDR, CDR2 SFDVKD. This CDR3 spans 14 amino acids. V lost 4 bases and J lost 7; bases outside the gene matches: 8. CDR3: CATSDLNRGRGYTF. Written as DNA, the CDR3 is TGTGCCACCAGTGACCTCAACAGGGGACGTGGCTACACCTTC.

The chain recombines TRBV27 with TRBJ2-7; 10 nucleotides agree with TRBD2. The V segment lost 8 bases and the J segment 4 bases; nucleotides outside the gene matches: 11. CDR1 and CDR2 (germline): MNHEY, SMNVEV (reference sequence). The CDR3 consists of 15 residues. CDR3 bases: TGTGCCAGCTCATCACTTACGACTAGCGGGTACGAGCAGTACTTC. It specifies CASSSLTTSGYEQYF.

V and J are TRBV5-6 and TRBJ2-5; TRBD2 matches at 7 bases. This CDR3 is 13 amino acids long. Per the germline V gene, CDR1 is SGHDT and CDR2 is YYEEEE. After removal of 5 bases from V and 4 bases from J, the junction contained 5 bases not matched to a gene. CDR3 nucleotides: TGTGCCAGCAGGTTGACTAGCCGAGAGACCCAGTACTTC. Translated: CASRLTSRETQYF.

The V call is TRBV7-2, the J call TRBJ1-3, with D possibly matching TRBD1 (5 bases). Germline lookup yields CDR1 SGHTA and CDR2 FQGNSA. The V gene lost 1 base and the J gene lost 7 bases, with 14 bases spanning the gap. This CDR3 is 15 amino acids long. CDR3 coding DNA: TGTGCCAGCAGCTTAGTATTAGGGGTACGGAACACCATATATTTT. Translation: CASSLVLGVRNTIYF.

J is TRBJ1-3 and V is TRBV2; D is uncertain. V was shortened by 4 bases and J by 0 bases, with 10 bases between the two germline ends. In germline, CDR1 is SNHLY, CDR2 FYNNEI. CDR3 length equals 15 residues. The CDR3 loop reads CASSGFEASGNTIYF. In nucleotides, the CDR3 is TGTGCCAGCAGTGGATTCGAGGCCTCTGGAAACACCATATATTTT.

V is TRBV7-9 and J is TRBJ1-4, with unresolved D. Germline lookup yields CDR1 SEHNR and CDR2 FQNEAQ (reference sequence). V was shortened by 5 bases and J by 8 bases, with 21 bases between the two germline ends. The CDR3 loop spans 16 amino acids. The CDR3 loop reads CASSASQASGEEKLFF. The CDR3 nucleotides are TGTGCCAGCAGCGCCTCCCAGGCCAGCGGAGAGGAAAAACTGTTTTTT.

The chain combines TRBV6-5 with TRBJ2-7, with no clear D. Trimming shortened V by 6 bases and J by 0 bases, and 12 bases separated the two germline ends. The CDR3 runs 14 residues. Looked up from germline, CDR1 is MNHEY and CDR2 is SVGAGI. The CDR3 DNA sequence: TGTGCCAGCAGCCCCGGGTCGAGCTCCTACGAGCAGTACTTC. This encodes CASSPGSSSYEQYF.

CDR3 loop: CASSQIASGNSYEQYF. CDR3 in DNA: TGCGCCAGCAGCCAAATAGCTAGCGGGAACTCCTACGAGCAGTACTTC. V and J are TRBV4-1 and TRBJ2-7; TRBD2 matches at 9 bases. Germline-derived CDR1 and CDR2 are MGHRA and YSYEKL. CDR3 length: 16 amino acids. Trimming at V came to 2 bases and at J to 0 bases, leaving 5 bases not matched to a gene.

The chain employs TRBV5-4 and TRBJ2-1; a weak D match, TRBD1 (6 bases). Looked up from germline, CDR1 is SGHNT and CDR2 is YYREEE (reference sequence). Trimming pared 5 bases from V and 3 bases from J, leaving 21 bases between. The CDR3 is made up of 17 amino acids. The CDR3 sequence is CASRATGTPFDYNEQFF. The DNA of the CDR3 is TGTGCCAGCAGGGCTACAGGGACCCCCTTTGACTACAATGAGCAGTTCTTC.

There are a few counts of this clone. The rearrangement joins TRBV18 to TRBJ1-5, with a tentative D call TRBD1 (5 bases). The CDR3 contains 13 residues. V lost 6 bases and J 2 bases, leaving 8 bases between the germline ends. The V gene's germline CDR1 is KGHSH and CDR2 LQKENI. DNA of the CDR3: TGTGCCAGCTCCCAGACAGGCAATCAGCCCCAGCATTTT. Translation gives CASSQTGNQPQHF.

The table lists this clone with a count of one. The rearrangement links TRBV21-1 to TRBJ2-1; the table's D call of TRBD2 was not tested on the DNA. TRBV21-1 is a recognized pseudogene. This CDR3 has 14 residues. The CDR3 loop is CASSSRLANNEQFF. CDR3 in DNA: TGTGCCAGCAGCTCCCGACTAGCTAACAATGAGCAGTTCTTC.

This chain joins TRBV7-2 and TRBJ2-7, with TRBD1 matching over 7 bases. The germline V gene has CDR1 SGHTA and CDR2 FQGNSA. V was clipped by 3 bases and J by 1 base; unmatched bases: 6. CDR3 size: 15 residues. The CDR3, as DNA: TGTGCCAGCAGCTTGATCGGACAGGCGTCCTACGAGCAGTACTTC. Protein product: CASSLIGQASYEQYF. Full variable domain (remainder filled in from reference TRBV7-2 and TRBJ2-7): GAGVSQSPSNKVTEKGKDVELRCDPISGHTALYWYRQSLGQGLEFLIYFQGNSAPDKSGLPSDRFSAERTGGSVSTLTIQRTQQEDSAVYLCASSLIGQASYEQYFGPGTRLTVT.

For the CDR3, the DNA is TGTGCCAGCAGCTTTGTTTACAGGGAAGACTATAGCAATCAGCCCCAGCATTTT. Residues: CASSFVYREDYSNQPQHF. The rearrangement links TRBV11-3 to TRBJ1-5, with D maybe TRBD1 (6 bases). The CDR3 runs to 18 residues. Germline CDR1 SGHNT, CDR2 YENEEA. Deletions cut 3 bases from V and 0 bases from J, with 18 bases between. Drawing the rest from reference TRBV11-3 and TRBJ1-5, the complete variable domain is EAGVVQSPRYKIIEKKQPVAFWCNPISGHNTLYWYLQNLGQGPELLIRYENEEAVDDSQLPKDRFSAERLKGVDSTLKIQPAELGDSAVYLCASSFVYREDYSNQPQHFGDGTRLSIL.